Listed here are 21 T cell receptor beta chains from one sample, sequenced in a study of shared clonotypes between healthy human individuals. Naive-designated CD8 cells lacked CD45RO, were positively enriched for CCR7, and omitted terminally differentiated effector memory CD45RA+ cells. The method was immunoSEQ multiplex PCR; TCRdb's version includes in-frame clones alone and lacks a portion of them. The sample contains some 2,100,000 clones, around 93% of which appear only once. Sequenced sample: naive CD8+ T cells from PBMCs. The receptors shown here come from a young man in good health. Some clones in this sample may be carry-over from other donors' samples.

The chain links TRBV9 to TRBJ2-2; D not certain. V was cut by 0 bases and J by 6 bases, with 12 bases left in between. CDR3 length: 15 amino acids. Germline loops: CDR1 SGDLS, CDR2 YYNGEE. The CDR3 sequence is CASSVDESWAGELFF. The DNA of the CDR3 is TGTGCCAGCAGCGTAGATGAGTCCTGGGCCGGGGAGCTGTTTTTT.

The J gene is TRBJ2-4, the V gene TRBV7-9; TRBD2 matches 9 bases. With V trimmed by 2 bases and J by 11 bases, 7 bases remained unmatched. This CDR3 has 14 amino acids. Germline CDR1 reads SEHNR; CDR2 reads FQNEAQ (reference sequence). In nucleotides, the CDR3 is TGTGCCAGCAGCTTAATCTCGGCGGGAGGGTTTCAGTACTTC. This translates into CASSLISAGGFQYF.

Comments on this clone: Other DNA variants within this sample encode the same CDR3. The chain uses TRBV4-1 and TRBJ2-1; D is uncertain. Between the trimmed V and J ends, which lost 3 bases and 10 bases, there was a span of 10 bases. CDR3 size: 12 residues. Germline CDR1 reads MGHRA; CDR2 reads YSYEKL. This CDR3 is CASSHPSGEQFF. The CDR3 region has the DNA TGCGCCAGCAGCCATCCCTCCGGAGAGCAGTTCTTC.

This clone came up once. The chain carries TRBV28 and TRBJ2-7, with D possibly TRBD1 on 6 matching bases. This CDR3 has 15 residues. Germline values: CDR1 MDHEN, CDR2 SYDVKM. V dropped 6 bases and J dropped 3 bases, with 18 bases sitting between them. The CDR3 reads CASRAPGQTFYEQYF. The CDR3 region has the DNA TGTGCCAGCAGGGCCCCCGGACAGACCTTCTACGAGCAGTACTTC.

This clone has only one observation. The J gene is TRBJ2-3, the V gene TRBV2; D gene unclear. Trimming stripped 5 bases from V and 2 bases from J, with 11 bases between. The CDR3 has 14 residues. Per the germline V gene, CDR1 is SNHLY and CDR2 is FYNNEI. DNA of the CDR3: TGTGCCAGCAGTCGTGGCAGCTTCACAGATACGCAGTATTTT. Amino acids: CASSRGSFTDTQYF.

The V gene is TRBV5-1, the J gene TRBJ1-1, with TRBD1 matching 9 bases. Germline-derived CDR1 and CDR2 are SGHRS and YFSETQ. CDR3 length: 14 amino acids. V lost 6 bases to trimming and J lost 3 bases; unmatched junction nucleotides: 6. The CDR3 sequence: CASTTGQGHTEAFF. CDR3 DNA sequence: TGCGCCAGCACCACGGGACAGGGTCACACTGAAGCTTTCTTT.

V gene TRBV9 combines with J gene TRBJ1-2; 8 bases are shared with TRBD1. The CDR3 runs 17 residues. Germline CDR1 and CDR2: SGDLS and YYNGEE. V shed 0 bases, J shed 4 bases, and the junction held 11 bases outside the gene matches. The chain's CDR3 is CASSVVETGVDLYGYTF. CDR3 DNA sequence: TGTGCCAGCAGCGTAGTGGAGACAGGGGTTGATCTCTATGGCTACACCTTC.

The chain carries TRBV7-9 and TRBJ2-4; weak D call: TRBD2 (5 bases). Germline loops: CDR1 SEHNR, CDR2 FQNEAQ (reference sequence). The CDR3 is 14 residues long. V lost 6 bases and J lost 8, with 17 bases in between. The CDR3 reads CASSQGKMEDIQYF. Here the CDR3 DNA reads TGTGCCAGCAGTCAAGGGAAGATGGAGGACATTCAGTACTTC.

The rearrangement uses TRBV7-2 and TRBJ1-2; 8 positions agree with TRBD1. V was clipped by 2 bases and J by 6 bases; unmatched bases: 8. Germline V gene lookup returns CDR1 SGHTA and CDR2 FQGNSA. The CDR3 runs to 15 residues. DNA for the CDR3: TGTGCCAGCAGCTTATGGCCAGGGGGCGCAGATGGCTACACCTTC. Protein: CASSLWPGGADGYTF.

The chain uses TRBV28 and TRBJ1-3; TRBD1 might be the D (6 bases). The ends were cut back, 6 bases at V and 2 bases at J, with 11 bases in the middle. Germline-derived CDR1 and CDR2 are MDHEN and SYDVKM. This CDR3 spans 14 amino acids. The CDR3: CASSHRDTGNTIYF. The CDR3 nucleotides read TGTGCCAGCAGCCACAGGGACACTGGAAACACCATATATTTT.

The rearrangement uses TRBV29-1 and TRBJ1-2, with D unclear. The V end lost 0 bases, the J end lost 3 bases, and 29 bases lay between the germline ends. CDR3 length: 20 residues. Germline V gene lookup returns CDR1 SQVTM and CDR2 ANQGSEA. In nucleotides, the CDR3 is TGCAGCGTTGAAGATCTTTATAGTGGCTACCTGCCACCGCAGGACTATGGCTACACCTTC. Protein: CSVEDLYSGYLPPQDYGYTF.

The genes are TRBV9 and TRBJ2-3; the D gene is possibly TRBD2 (6 bases). Between the trimmed V and J ends, which lost 2 bases and 0 bases, there was a span of 13 bases. The CDR3 covers 16 residues. Germline V gene sequence: CDR1 SGDLS, CDR2 YYNGEE. As DNA, the CDR3 is TGTGCCAGCAGCGTGGGGGGATCCTCTAGCACAGATACGCAGTATTTT. Its translation: CASSVGGSSSTDTQYF. Drawing the rest from reference TRBV9 and TRBJ2-3, the complete variable domain is DSGVTQTPKHLITATGQRVTLRCSPRSGDLSVYWYQQSLDQGLQFLIQYYNGEERAKGNILERFSAQQFPDLHSELNLSSLELGDSALYFCASSVGGSSSTDTQYFGPGTRLTVL.

The chain uses TRBV19 and TRBJ1-5, with a tentative D call TRBD1 (5 bases). V was clipped by 5 bases and J by 11 bases, with 22 bases between them. Germline CDR1 reads LNHDA; CDR2 reads SQIVND (reference sequence). The CDR3 loop spans 15 amino acids. CDR3 coding DNA: TGTGCCAGTAGTGGCCCCGGGGCCAACCCGGCAGCCCAGCATTTT. This encodes CASSGPGANPAAQHF. Supplemented by reference TRBV19 and TRBJ1-5, the full variable domain reads DGGITQSPKYLFRKEGQNVTLSCEQNLNHDAMYWYRQDPGQGLRLIYYSQIVNDFQKGDIAEGYSVSREKKESFPLTVTSAQKNPTAFYLCASSGPGANPAAQHFGDGTRLSIL.

To note about this clone: Other DNA variants within this sample encode the same CDR3. The chain recombines TRBV5-6 with TRBJ1-1, with D uncertain. The ends were cut back, 0 bases at V and 5 bases at J, with 2 bases in the middle. The V gene's germline CDR1 is SGHDT and CDR2 YYEEEE. This CDR3 is built from 11 residues. The CDR3 DNA reads as TGTGCCAGCAGCTTGGGTACTGAAGCTTTCTTT. It specifies CASSLGTEAFF.

This chain joins TRBV18 and TRBJ1-6; D is unresolved. This CDR3 spans 14 amino acids. V was trimmed by 3 bases and J by 11 bases, leaving 14 bases between them. CDR1 and CDR2 from the germline V gene are KGHSH and LQKENI. The CDR3 reads CASSPSSMIAPLHF. CDR3 bases: TGTGCCAGCTCACCCTCCTCTATGATCGCACCCCTCCACTTT.

The chain has TRBV25-1 and TRBJ2-1; unclear D gene. Germline V gene sequence: CDR1 MGHDK, CDR2 SYGVNS. V gave up 2 bases and J gave up 4 bases, with 9 bases separating them. There are 14 residues in the CDR3. CDR3 region: CASSEGLRYNEQFF. As DNA, the CDR3 is TGTGCCAGCAGTGAAGGGTTAAGGTACAATGAGCAGTTCTTC.

The J gene is TRBJ2-7, the V gene TRBV27; D remains ambiguous. Trimming took 0 bases from V and 5 from J, leaving 20 bases between them. From germline, CDR1 is MNHEY and CDR2 SMNVEV (reference sequence). The CDR3 covers 17 residues. CDR3: CASSLSVGRRRWDEQYF. CDR3 bases: TGTGCCAGCAGTTTATCGGTGGGTAGGCGGCGCTGGGACGAGCAGTACTTC.

The V and J genes are TRBV11-2 and TRBJ2-7; the D call may be TRBD1 or TRBD2 (7 bases each). V was pared by 3 bases and J by 3 bases, with 15 bases between. The length of the CDR3 is 15 residues. The germline V gene has CDR1 SGHAT and CDR2 FQNNGV. The CDR3 is CASSFGAGGDYEQYF. In DNA, the CDR3 is TGTGCCAGCAGCTTTGGTGCAGGGGGGGACTACGAGCAGTACTTC.

This sequence joins TRBV7-9 and TRBJ1-2; no firm D call. The germline V and J ends were trimmed by 4 bases and 0 bases, with 15 bases remaining between them. Per germline, CDR1 SEHNR and CDR2 FQNEAQ (reference sequence). The CDR3 has 16 amino acids. CDR3 bases: TGTGCCAGCAGCTCTCTCGGCTGGCAGTCTAACTATGGCTACACCTTC. It is translated as CASSSLGWQSNYGYTF.

This chain uses TRBV7-8 with TRBJ1-3; a weak D match, TRBD1 (6 bases). Germline CDR1 is SGHVS and CDR2 is FQNEAQ. The germline V and J ends were trimmed by 5 bases and 0 bases, with 17 bases remaining between them. This CDR3 spans 17 amino acids. In DNA, the CDR3 is TGTGCCAGCAGCCATCTTTCTGGACAGTTCTCTGGAAACACCATATATTTT. Encoded protein: CASSHLSGQFSGNTIYF.

CDR3 DNA sequence: TGTGCCAGCAGCCCCCGGCCGAACGAGCAGTACTTC. This gives the protein CASSPRPNEQYF. The rearrangement uses TRBV27 and TRBJ2-7; D is unresolved. V was pared by 6 bases and J by 5 bases, with 11 bases between. There are 12 residues in the CDR3. Germline-derived CDR1 and CDR2 are MNHEY and SMNVEV (reference sequence).